This TCR beta chain was observed in a study of blood T cell repertoires in COVID-19 (dated by TCRdb to the early 2020s). Notes on the research overall: Samples covering the acute and convalescent phases of COVID-19 were provided by collaborators in the United States, Italy and Spain. The material from the prospective study consisted of cDNA or gDNA derived from T cells, B-cell-depleted T cells, or PBMCs. Subjects who had been exposed to COVID-19, were actively infected with it, or had recovered from it provided the deeply sampled blood TCRbeta repertoires that made up the dataset. A freely available public database, intended as a resource for researchers studying the immune response to SARS-CoV-2, is where the repertoires were released. Samples came from the ongoing ImmuneRACE study (first 160 participants) plus 1,254 subjects from 6 global collaborators. The sample metadata nearly always contained a de-identified subject ID, COVID-19 status, age in years and sex. Where available, HLA class I and class II types were obtained from metadata supplied by the sample provider rather than from assay-based typing. Points the paper makes about the study in general: Clinical and demographic metadata were provided uncurated, with the amount varying by source and participant.

The collaborating institutions used their own protocols to collect whole blood in K2EDTA tubes. For TCRbeta analysis, collaborators shipped samples as frozen whole blood, isolated PBMCs, or DNA extracted from either of those sample types. TCRbeta CDR3 regions were amplified from genomic DNA using the immunoSEQ Assay, a bias-controlled multiplex PCR. In the paper's pipeline: Within the assay, amplification of reference gene primers was used to estimate how many nucleated cells each sample contained. Sequence reads were collapsed and filtered to measure the absolute abundance of every unique TCRbeta CDR3 rearrangement. For each sample, productive Simpson clonality was calculated by taking the square root of Simpson's diversity index across productive rearrangements. The clones in this table, taken by TCRdb from immuneACCESS, are in-frame only. Not every clone is retained; where verified, under half of the shortfall comes from an unresolved V gene, and the cause of the rest is unknown. V and J calls and clone size are as listed in that table; D and trimming were resolved from the DNA. The sample table shows 180,000 or so clones, and roughly 90% are seen once. The ten largest account for approximately 1.4% of the sample.

Points on this clone: There is no known antigen for this receptor. Qualities for individual bases were not recorded, and no much larger clone is one base off.

V is clipped by 3 bases and J by 4 bases, and the sequence between their germline boundaries is 9 bases long. Spanning cysteine to phenylalanine, the CDR3 consists of 13 amino acids. Of all the DNA, just the CDR3 is kept, 39 bases in frame from base 1. CDR1 and CDR2 (SGDLS, YYNGEE) derive from the germline V gene. The sequence is built from TRBV9 and TRBJ2-3, and perhaps TRBD1 as D gene, on 5 matching bases. The receptor's source is a woman between 50 and 59 years old with acute or convalescent COVID-19. Specimen: peripheral blood. For the CDR3, the sequence is CASSGTGSDTQYF. The DNA sequence is given as TGTGCCAGCAGCGGAACAGGTTCAGATACGCAGTATTTT.